The rows below give T cell receptor beta chains drawn from one sample of a study of cytomegalovirus exposure and HLA in healthy donors. TCRdb's copy holds only in-frame clones and misses some; the assay was immunoSEQ multiplex PCR. The top ten hold less than 9% of the sample, which has 150,000 to 200,000 clones, 80% seen once. Sequencing was done on a sample of PBMCs. These receptors came from a man aged 25-40 years in good health and CMV-seropositive. Each CDR3 is given with its conserved first and last residue. D genes are given only for firm matches. Clone size, where shown, is once, few, many, or a class for clones that have expanded.

j_call | clone_size | v_call | d_call | cdr3_aa | cdr3_nt
TRBJ1-1 | . | TRBV28 | . | CASSLGGVTRHPTEAFF | TGTGCCAGCAGTTTAGGGGGGGTCACCCGGCACCCTACTGAAGCTTTCTTT
TRBJ2-5 | . | TRBV19 | TRBD2 | CASSMGGNQETQYF | TGTGCCAGTAGTATGGGGGGGAACCAAGAGACCCAGTACTTC
TRBJ2-7 | . | TRBV11-2 | TRBD2 | CASSLFASGSYEQYF | TGTGCCAGCAGCTTATTTGCTAGCGGCTCCTACGAGCAGTACTTC
TRBJ2-1 | . | TRBV18 | TRBD1 | CASSPDRGGNEQFF | TGTGCCAGCTCACCCGACAGGGGTGGCAATGAGCAGTTCTTC
TRBJ2-7 | . | TRBV15 | . | CATSRGSSSYEQYF | TGTGCCACCAGCAGAGGTTCTAGCTCCTACGAGCAGTACTTC
TRBJ2-2 | few | TRBV10-3 | TRBD2 | CAISETSGGANTGELFF | TGTGCCATCAGTGAGACTAGCGGGGGAGCGAACACCGGGGAGCTGTTTTTT
TRBJ2-3 | . | TRBV18 | TRBD1 | CASSPQGPGQGADTQYF | TGTGCCAGCTCACCACAGGGACCGGGACAGGGTGCAGATACGCAGTATTTT
TRBJ2-3 | once | TRBV2 | TRBD1 | CAVHRQGLFTDTQYF | TGTGCCGTCCATCGACAGGGGTTATTCACAGATACGCAGTATTTT
TRBJ2-7 | . | TRBV27 | TRBD2 | CASSLSVAGGYEQYF | TGTGCCAGCAGTTTATCGGTAGCGGGTGGCTACGAGCAGTACTTC
TRBJ2-3 | few | TRBV5-4 | . | CASSSEGWAGPDTQYF | TGTGCCAGCAGCTCGGAGGGTTGGGCGGGGCCAGATACGCAGTATTTT
TRBJ2-2 | . | TRBV7-8 | TRBD1 | CASSWGSGTANTGELFF | TGTGCCAGCAGCTGGGGATCCGGGACAGCGAACACCGGGGAGCTGTTTTTT
TRBJ1-5 | once | TRBV18 | TRBD1 | CASSPEGANQPQHF | TGTGCCAGCTCCCCCGAGGGGGCAAATCAGCCCCAGCATTTT
TRBJ2-7 | . | TRBV7-9 | . | CSSSLRESSYEQYF | TGTTCCAGCAGCTTAAGGGAGAGCTCCTACGAGCAGTACTTC
TRBJ2-2 | . | TRBV15 | . | CATMTGNGRGTGELFF | TGTGCCACCATGACAGGGAACGGGAGAGGGACCGGGGAGCTGTTTTTT
TRBJ2-5 | . | TRBV13 | . | CASRIRGGEQYF | TGTGCCAGCAGAATCAGGGGCGGAGAGCAGTACTTC
TRBJ2-5 | . | TRBV5-6 | TRBD1 | CASRALQGAVETQYF | TGTGCCAGCAGGGCTCTACAGGGGGCAGTGGAGACCCAGTACTTC
TRBJ1-1 | . | TRBV13 | TRBD1 | CASSFSSPTGGMGAFF | TGTGCCAGCAGCTTTTCCTCTCCGACAGGGGGCATGGGCGCTTTCTTT
TRBJ2-7 | . | TRBV6-1 | TRBD1 | CASSWTGGSYEQYF | TGTGCCAGCAGTTGGACAGGGGGAAGCTACGAGCAGTACTTC